This section outlines one T cell receptor beta chain sequence together with its context. Profiling relied on immunoSEQ multiplex PCR, and the TCRdb table lists in-frame clones only, not all of them. The profile shows 85,000 to 130,000 clones, roughly 94% of them singletons. This record comes from a study of siplizumab effects on memory and regulatory T cells. The CDR3 has 13 residues. Germline-derived CDR1 and CDR2 are SGHDT and YYEEEE. V was shortened by 2 bases and J by 8 bases, with 13 bases between the two germline ends. V usage is TRBV5-6 and J usage is TRBJ1-2, with no clear D. The TCR comes from a human donor in good health. The source material was Tregs sorted from blood. The CDR3 sequence: CASSLGRLGGYTF. CDR3 coding DNA: TGTGCCAGCAGCTTAGGCCGGCTCGGGGGCTACACCTTC.